The sequence of this T cell receptor (beta chain) was determined in a study of Graves' ophthalmopathy and Graves' hyperthyroidism. Study-level background: Hyperthyroidism was considered stable when no ophthalmopathy appeared within 18 months of follow-up.

This CDR3 comprises 14 residues. Germline CDR1 is DFQATT and CDR2 is SNEGSKA (reference sequence). V lost 6 bases to trimming and J lost 2 bases, with 16 bases between them. RNA transcripts served as template for amplifying TCR beta CDR3 sequences. First-round RT-PCR with HTBI primers preceded a second-round multiplex PCR. TCRdb reanalysed the multiplex PCR reads using MiXCR and keeps one entry per CDR3 protein. The sample has over a million distinct CDR3 sequences; 36% are singletons. Participants with hyperthyroidism, aged 18 to 65, were newly diagnosed with under 2 months' duration. Excluded: other autoimmune disease, uncontrolled infection, pregnancy or lactation. Ten or more counts support this clonotype.

The TCR sequence derives from an adult man with Graves' hyperthyroidism. Sequenced input: peripheral blood or thyroid tissue (not recorded which). The chain links TRBV20-1 to TRBJ2-5; D is undetermined. The CDR3 sequence is CSADPLRLQETQYF. CDR3 DNA: TGCAGTGCCGACCCACTAAGGCTTCAAGAGACCCAGTACTTC.